This T cell receptor (beta chain) was sequenced in a study of control samples from healthy donors and cancer patients. TCRdb keeps only in-frame clones here, not all; method: immunoSEQ multiplex PCR. The profile shows roughly 100,000 clones, around 89% of them singletons. With respect to this clone: A junction boundary mismatches the germline segment, possibly from a read error.

CDR3 length: 13 residues. Germline CDR1 and CDR2: SNHLY and FYNNEI. Sample: blood. This rearrangement joins TRBV2 to TRBJ2-1, with D possibly matching TRBD2 (5 bases). This TCR was sampled from a man aged 25 to 40 in good health. CDR3 amino acids: CASRRLAGNKQFF. CDR3 nucleotides: TGTGCCAGCAGGCGGCTAGCTGGCAATAAGCAGTTCTTC.